Following are 5 T cell receptor beta chains from one sample sequenced in a study of graft-versus-host responses after intestinal transplantation. Which antigens these TCRs recognize remains unknown. The data were produced by immunoSEQ multiplex PCR, yet TCRdb's version contains in-frame clones alone and is incomplete. Counted here are 85,000 to 95,000 clones, about 93% occurring once; the ten biggest clones make up 2%. This specimen consisted of unstimulated CD8+ T cells sorted from spleen or lymph node cells, obtained before intestinal transplant. These receptors were obtained from a human donor who received an intestinal transplant.

There are a few counts of this clone. The chain links TRBV2 to TRBJ2-7, with 7 bases identical to TRBD2. V shed 3 bases and J 4 bases; nucleotides not matched to a gene: 12. This CDR3 has 16 amino acids. The germline V gene has CDR1 SNHLY and CDR2 FYNNEI. The CDR3 DNA sequence: TGTGCCAGCAGTGAGGGGGGGGTCGGTGTCGGGTACGAGCAGTACTTC. Protein: CASSEGGVGVGYEQYF.

The gene calls are TRBV30 and TRBJ1-1; tentatively, D is TRBD1 (6 bases). The CDR3 is 15 amino acids. The germline gives CDR1 GTSNPN, CDR2 SVGIG (reference sequence). Trimming cost V 1 base and J 0 bases, with 12 bases left between them. The CDR3: CAWSERTAMNTEAFF. CDR3 bases: TGTGCCTGGAGTGAAAGGACAGCGATGAACACTGAAGCTTTCTTT.

J is TRBJ2-7 and V is TRBV30; TRBD2 is a possible D gene (7 bases). Germline CDR1 reads GTSNPN; CDR2 reads SVGIG (reference sequence). V was pared by 2 bases and J by 3 bases, with 20 bases between. This CDR3 has 16 amino acids. CDR3 loop: CAWSPTGTTKRYEQYF. The CDR3 nucleotides read TGTGCCTGGAGTCCCACAGGGACTACCAAGCGCTACGAGCAGTACTTC.

The rearrangement links TRBV13 to TRBJ2-1; 7 bases are a match to TRBD1. Germline values: CDR1 PRHDT, CDR2 FYEKMQ (reference sequence). The CDR3 runs 15 residues. J gave up 5 bases and V 3 bases, and 7 bases lay outside the gene matches. CDR3 region: CASSLVQGVDNEQFF. CDR3 in DNA: TGTGCCAGCAGCTTGGTGCAGGGGGTGGACAATGAGCAGTTCTTC.

A note on this clone: This CDR3 fails to terminate in the conserved phenylalanine or tryptophan, so it likely reflects a read error. Because the CDR3's place on the DNA is in doubt, the DNA is left out and the CDR3 is given as listed by TCRdb. The V gene is TRBV12-5, the J gene TRBJ1-1. Germline V gene data show CDR1 as LGHNT and CDR2 as FRNRAP. The CDR3 length equals 15 residues, ends included. This CDR3 reads CASGLLPRREGTSEG.